The sequence of this TCR beta chain was determined in a study of T cell repertoires in cytomegalovirus infection. Overall study: Shared public TCR beta signatures pointed to both CMV infection and a matching HLA type.

Worth noting for this clonotype: Antigen unknown. This may stem from a read error, because a much larger clone lies one nucleotide away.

The CDR3 is 13 amino acids. Germline values: CDR1 SGHVS, CDR2 FQNEAQ. One entry per CDR3 protein results from TCRdb running MiXCR on the reads. The sample gives approximately 730,000 distinct CDR3 sequences, about 28% of which show up once; about an eighth is in the top ten. The chain carries TRBV7-8 and TRBJ2-7; 9 nucleotides align to TRBD2. The material sequenced was cultured CD8+ T cells from PBMCs, taken from culture after CMV antigen stimulation. The clonotype was recovered from a human donor in good health (CMV status not recorded). Some clones in this sample may be carry-over from other donors' samples. Written as DNA, the CDR3 is TGTGCCAGCAGTAGCGGGAGCTCCTACGAGCAGCACTTC. Protein: CASSSGSSYEQHF.